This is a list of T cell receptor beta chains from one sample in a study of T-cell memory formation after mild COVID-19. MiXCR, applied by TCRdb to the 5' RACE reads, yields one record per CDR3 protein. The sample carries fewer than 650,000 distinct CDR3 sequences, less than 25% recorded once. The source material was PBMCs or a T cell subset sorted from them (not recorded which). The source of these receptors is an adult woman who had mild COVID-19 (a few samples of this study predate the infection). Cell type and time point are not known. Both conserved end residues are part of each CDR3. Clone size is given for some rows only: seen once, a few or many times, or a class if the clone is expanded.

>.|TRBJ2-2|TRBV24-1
CATSDTRSGRNTGELFF
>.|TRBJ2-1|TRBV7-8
CASSHSAGGRYNEQFF
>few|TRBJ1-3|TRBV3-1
CASSPWGNTIYF
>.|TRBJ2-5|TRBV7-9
CASSLWDGQETQYF
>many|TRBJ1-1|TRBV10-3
CAISESVGRGNTEAFF
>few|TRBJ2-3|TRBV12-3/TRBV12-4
CASSLRRVEGDTQYF
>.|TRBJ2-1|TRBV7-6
CASSPLRGVGVYEQFF
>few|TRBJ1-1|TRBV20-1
CSAKRTGTTEAFF
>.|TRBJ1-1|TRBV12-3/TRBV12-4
CASSFTMGTEAFF
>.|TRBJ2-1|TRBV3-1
CASARTSGGFNEQFF
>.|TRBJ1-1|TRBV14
CASSQDRTGWNTEAFF
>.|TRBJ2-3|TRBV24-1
CATSDPGLAGRLTDTQYF
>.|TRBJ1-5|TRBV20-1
CSATLLPGEGQPQHF
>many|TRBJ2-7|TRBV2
CASTRDHEQYF
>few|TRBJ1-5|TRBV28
CASSGDRPQHF
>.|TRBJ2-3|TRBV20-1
CSAEDGIQPYF
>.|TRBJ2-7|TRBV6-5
CASRQRAGGGYEQYF
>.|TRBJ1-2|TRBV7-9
CASSFSSDRGGTNYGYTF
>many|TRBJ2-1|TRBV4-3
CASSQEFGFLPNEQFF
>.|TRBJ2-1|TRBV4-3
CASSQDGAHYNEQFF
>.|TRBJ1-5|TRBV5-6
CASSLASGYQPQHF
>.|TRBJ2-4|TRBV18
CASSPKMENIQYF
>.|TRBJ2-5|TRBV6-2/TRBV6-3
CASSYSRGRAKETQYF
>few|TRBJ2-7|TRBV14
CASSPPGLAWYEQYF
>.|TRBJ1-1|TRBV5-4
CASSLKRLMNTEAFF
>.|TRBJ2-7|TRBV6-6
CASRDRGHYEQYF
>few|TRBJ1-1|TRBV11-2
CASSLRGGAQGEAFF
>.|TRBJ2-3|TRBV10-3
CAISEPTSTDTQYF
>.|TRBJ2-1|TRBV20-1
CSATSGGNSYNEQFF
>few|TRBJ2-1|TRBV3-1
CASSHYVAGGLGEQFF
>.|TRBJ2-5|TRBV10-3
CAISLTSTQETQYF